This T cell receptor (beta chain) was captured by sequencing in a study of blood T cell repertoires in COVID-19. Study-wide context: The United States, Italy and Spain provided the acute and convalescent COVID-19 samples. The analysed material was cDNA or gDNA that came from T cells, B-cell-depleted T cells, or PBMCs.

Adults between roughly 18 and 89 years of age took part from fewer than 30 US areas. J was trimmed by 5 bases and V by 0 bases; bases with no gene match: 1. The CDR3 sequence is 13 residues long. Germline CDR1 and CDR2: SGHRS and YFSETQ. In the authors' workflow: Reference gene primer amplification gave estimated nucleated cell counts. The data were produced by immunoSEQ multiplex PCR, yet TCRdb's version contains in-frame clones alone and is incomplete. That table furnishes V, J and clone size, whereas the DNA furnished D and trimming. Here the sample spans approximately 250,000 clones, approximately 88% being singletons.

The chain carries TRBV5-1 and TRBJ1-2; 7 nucleotides align to TRBD1. The sequencing input was PBMCs or T cells enriched from blood (not recorded which). This clonotype was obtained from a woman in her 40s with acute COVID-19. The CDR3 bases are TGCGCCAGCAGCTTGGCAGGGGGATATGGCTACACCTTC. Its protein is CASSLAGGYGYTF.